Reported below is one T cell receptor beta chain. The antigen remains unidentified. The data stem from a study of T cell clonotyping in hematopoietic cell transplantation. There are 14 residues in the CDR3. The germline CDR1 and CDR2 sequences are SGHTA and FQGNSA. With 5 bases clipped from V and 4 bases from J, the junction kept 7 bases outside the gene matches. Documented time point: recipient sample about 28 days before transplant, after cytoreduction. Libraries were prepared by immunoSEQ multiplex PCR; TCRdb keeps only in-frame clonotypes and omits some of them. The sample lists about 43,000 clones, 75% to 90% occurring once. Notes on the study in general: After transplant, recipient diversity fell while pathologically expanded clonotypes grew through day 180. At the given depth, recipient repertoires were over 97% de novo clonotypes.

This specimen was peripheral blood mononuclear cells, taken before stem cell transplant. The receptor was isolated from a man aged 55-75 years with acute myeloid leukemia. Some clones in this sample may be carry-over from other donors' samples. The chain combines TRBV7-2 with TRBJ1-2, with 7 bases identical to TRBD1. CDR3 bases: TGTGCCAGCAGCCCGCGACAGGGACGCTATGGCTACACCTTC. This gives the protein CASSPRQGRYGYTF.